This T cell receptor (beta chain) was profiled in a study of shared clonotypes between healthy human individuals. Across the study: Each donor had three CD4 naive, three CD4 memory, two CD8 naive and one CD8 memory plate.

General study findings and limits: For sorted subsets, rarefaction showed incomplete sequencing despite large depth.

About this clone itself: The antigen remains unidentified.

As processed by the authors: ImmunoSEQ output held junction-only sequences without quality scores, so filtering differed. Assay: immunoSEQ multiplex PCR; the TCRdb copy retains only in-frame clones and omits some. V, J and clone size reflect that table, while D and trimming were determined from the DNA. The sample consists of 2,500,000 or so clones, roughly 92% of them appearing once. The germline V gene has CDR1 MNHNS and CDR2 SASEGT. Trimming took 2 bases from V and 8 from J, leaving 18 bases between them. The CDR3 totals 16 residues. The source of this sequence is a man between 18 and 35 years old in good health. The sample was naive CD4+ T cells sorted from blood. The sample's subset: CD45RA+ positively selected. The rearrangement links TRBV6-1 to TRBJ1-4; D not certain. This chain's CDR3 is CASSELGPVPEEKLFF. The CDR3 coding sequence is TGTGCCAGCAGTGAATTAGGACCGGTGCCGGAGGAAAAACTGTTTTTT.